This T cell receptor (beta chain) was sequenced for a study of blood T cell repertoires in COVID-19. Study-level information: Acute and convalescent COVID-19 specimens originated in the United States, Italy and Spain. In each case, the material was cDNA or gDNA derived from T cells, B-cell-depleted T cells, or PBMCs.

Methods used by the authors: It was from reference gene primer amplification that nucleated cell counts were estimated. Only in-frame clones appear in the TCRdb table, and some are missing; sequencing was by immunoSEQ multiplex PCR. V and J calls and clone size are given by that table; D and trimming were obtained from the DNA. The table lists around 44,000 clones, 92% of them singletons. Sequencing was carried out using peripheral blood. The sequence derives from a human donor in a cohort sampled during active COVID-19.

This CDR3 reads CASSPGQGTYYEQYF. CDR3 sequence (DNA): TGTGCCAGCAGCCCGGGACAGGGAACATACTACGAGCAGTACTTC. The genes are TRBV7-9 and TRBJ2-7, with 9 bases matching TRBD1. CDR1 and CDR2 (germline): SEHNR, FQNEAQ (reference sequence). The CDR3 has 15 amino acids. V lost 5 bases to trimming and J lost 3 bases; unmatched junction nucleotides: 8.